The clone carrying this T cell receptor (beta chain) turned up a few times. The antigen is unknown. V lost 0 bases and J lost 4, with 8 bases in between. The CDR3 contains 14 residues. Germline V gives CDR1 KGHSH, CDR2 LQKENI. This sample was included in a study of blood T cells in healthy people across ages. For the study at large: When template switching was applied, about one barcoded beta molecule was captured per two T cells.

With a J-beta primer mix and a sample-barcoded 5' primer, a second PCR ran roughly 6 to 11 cycles. TCRdb re-analysed the 5' RACE reads in MiXCR, keeping a single row per CDR3 protein. In the table there are about 1.6 million distinct CDR3 sequences, roughly 32% of which are singletons. Samples each had at least 5.5 micrograms of total RNA extracted. Study findings and constraints: Among long-lived donors, naive CD4+ cells were more numerous and diversity higher than in aged donors. In older individuals, TCR beta diversity per million T cells was lower, falling roughly linearly with age.

This TCR came from a woman in her 30s in good health. The rearrangement links TRBV18 to TRBJ2-3, with D perhaps matching TRBD1 or TRBD2 (5 bases each). Sequencing input: blood. The CDR3 nucleotides are TGTGCCAGCTCACCACCCACGGGGCCAGATACGCAGTATTTT. Protein product: CASSPPTGPDTQYF.